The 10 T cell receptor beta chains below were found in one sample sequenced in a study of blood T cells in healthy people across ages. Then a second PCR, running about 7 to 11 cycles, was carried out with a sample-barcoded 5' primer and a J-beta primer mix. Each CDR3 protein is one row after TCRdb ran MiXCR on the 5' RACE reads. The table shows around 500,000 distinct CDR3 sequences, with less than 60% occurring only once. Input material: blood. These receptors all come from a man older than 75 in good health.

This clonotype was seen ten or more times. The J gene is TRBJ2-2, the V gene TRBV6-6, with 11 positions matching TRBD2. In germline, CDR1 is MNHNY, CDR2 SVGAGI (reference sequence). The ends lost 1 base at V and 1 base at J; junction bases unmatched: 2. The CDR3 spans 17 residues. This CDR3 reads CASSYLGLAGNTGELFF. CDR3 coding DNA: TGTGCCAGCAGTTACTTAGGACTAGCGGGGAACACCGGGGAGCTGTTTTTT.

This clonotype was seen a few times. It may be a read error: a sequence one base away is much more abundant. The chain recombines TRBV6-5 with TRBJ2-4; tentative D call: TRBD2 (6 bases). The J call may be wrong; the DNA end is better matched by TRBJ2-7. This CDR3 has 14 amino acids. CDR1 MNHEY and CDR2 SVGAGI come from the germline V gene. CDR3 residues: CASRRDAMGIEQYF. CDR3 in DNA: TGTGCCAGCAGGCGGGACGCCATGGGTATCGAGCAGTACTTC.

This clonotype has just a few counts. In nucleotides, the CDR3 is TGCAGTGCTCAATCGACTAGCGGAACAGGGGAGCAGTACTTC. Translated: CSAQSTSGTGEQYF. This chain links TRBV20-1 with TRBJ2-7, with TRBD2 identical over 9 bases. Germline V lookup: CDR1 DFQATT, CDR2 SNEGSKA (reference sequence). V was clipped by 5 bases and J by 7 bases; unmatched bases: 12. CDR3 length equals 14 residues.

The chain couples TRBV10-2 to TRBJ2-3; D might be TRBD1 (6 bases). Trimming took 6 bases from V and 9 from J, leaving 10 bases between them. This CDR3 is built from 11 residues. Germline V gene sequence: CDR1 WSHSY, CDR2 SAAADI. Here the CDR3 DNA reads TGCGCCAGCAGCGAACAGGGAACGCAGTATTTT. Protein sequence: CASSEQGTQYF.

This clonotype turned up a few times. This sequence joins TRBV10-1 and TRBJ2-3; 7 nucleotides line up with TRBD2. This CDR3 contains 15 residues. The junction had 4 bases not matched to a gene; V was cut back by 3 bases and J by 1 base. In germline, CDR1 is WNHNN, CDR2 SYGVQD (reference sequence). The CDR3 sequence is CASSDSGVGTDTQYF. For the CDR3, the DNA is TGCGCCAGCAGTGACAGCGGGGTTGGCACAGATACGCAGTATTTT.

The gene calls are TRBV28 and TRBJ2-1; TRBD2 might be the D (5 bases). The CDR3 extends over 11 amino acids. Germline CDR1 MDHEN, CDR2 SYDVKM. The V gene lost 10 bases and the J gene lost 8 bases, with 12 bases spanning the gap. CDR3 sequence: CATGESDEQFF. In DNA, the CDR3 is TGTGCCACCGGGGAGTCTGATGAGCAGTTCTTC.

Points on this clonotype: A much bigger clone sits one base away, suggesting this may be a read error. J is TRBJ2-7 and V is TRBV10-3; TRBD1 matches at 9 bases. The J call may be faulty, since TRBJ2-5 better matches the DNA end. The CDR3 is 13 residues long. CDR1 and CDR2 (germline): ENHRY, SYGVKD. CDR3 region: CAVGTGLKETQYF. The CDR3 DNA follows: TGTGCCGTCGGGACAGGGCTGAAGGAGACCCAGTACTTC.

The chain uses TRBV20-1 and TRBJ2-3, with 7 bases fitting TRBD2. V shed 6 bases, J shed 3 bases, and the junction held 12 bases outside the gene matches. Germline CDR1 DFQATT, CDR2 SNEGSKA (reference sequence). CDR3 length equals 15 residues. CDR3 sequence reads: CSALGLPGGTDTQYF. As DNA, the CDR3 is TGCAGTGCCCTGGGACTACCGGGAGGAACAGATACGCAGTATTTT.

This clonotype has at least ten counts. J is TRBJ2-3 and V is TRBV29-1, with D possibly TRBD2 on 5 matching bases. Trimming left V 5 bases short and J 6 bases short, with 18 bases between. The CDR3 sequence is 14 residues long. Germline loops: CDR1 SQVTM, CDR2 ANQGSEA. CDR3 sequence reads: CSVCTGYLLDTQYF. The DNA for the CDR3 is TGCAGCGTTTGTACGGGATACTTGCTTGATACGCAGTATTTT.

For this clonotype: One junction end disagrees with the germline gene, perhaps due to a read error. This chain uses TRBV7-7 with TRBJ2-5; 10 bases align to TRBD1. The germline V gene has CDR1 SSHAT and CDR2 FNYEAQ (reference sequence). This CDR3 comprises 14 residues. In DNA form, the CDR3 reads TGTGCTAGCAGCCCCGGGACAGGGGTACAGACCCAGTACTTC. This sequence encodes CASSPGTGVQTQYF.